The present T cell receptor beta chain was sequenced within a study of T cell responses to AZD1222 COVID-19 vaccine. TCRdb's copy holds only in-frame clones and misses some; the assay was immunoSEQ multiplex PCR. The data hold about 110,000 clones, with 65% to 85% observed a single time. The TCR comes from an adult in good health. This material consisted of peripheral blood, taken on day 0 of AZD1222 vaccination.

CDR3 coding DNA: TGTGCCAGCAGCTTAGCCCCAGAAAGCACAGATACGCAGTATTTT. This sequence encodes CASSLAPESTDTQYF. This rearrangement joins TRBV7-2 to TRBJ2-3; D gene uncertain. Germline V gives CDR1 SGHTA, CDR2 FQGNSA. The V and J ends lost 0 bases and 0 bases respectively, with 7 bases between them. CDR3 length: 15 amino acids.